This T cell receptor (beta chain) was obtained from a study of T cells in Graves' hyperthyroidism and ophthalmopathy. The source material, RNA transcripts, was used to amplify TCR beta CDR3 regions. An initial round of RT-PCR targeting the TCR CDR3 relied on the HTBI primer set. TCRdb redid the calling of the multiplex PCR reads with MiXCR, one entry per CDR3 protein. The sample has a few hundred thousand distinct CDR3 sequences, 35% to 55% seen once. Regarding the study as a whole: Blood also carried most thyroid clonotypes expanded above 0.001. With a median lead of 6.5 months before onset, the model predicted ophthalmopathy. Stable hyperthyroidism was told apart from ophthalmopathy by a model built on 13 V-J features.

A remark on this clonotype: What it binds is not known. One base away lies a much larger clone, so this may be a sequencing read error.

Patients having uncontrolled infection, another autoimmune disease, pregnancy or lactation were not included. The sequence was collected from a woman aged 18-30 years with Graves' hyperthyroidism. The sample was peripheral blood or thyroid tissue (not recorded which).

As DNA, the CDR3 is TGTGCCAGCAGCTACGGGACTAGCGGGGAGCAGTTCTTC. This codes for CASSYGTSGEQFF. The chain employs TRBV10-2 and TRBJ2-1; 12 positions agree with TRBD2. Germline V gene sequence: CDR1 WSHSY, CDR2 SAAADI. The CDR3 is made up of 13 amino acids.